The 13 T cell receptor beta chains in this list originate from one sample, sequenced in a study of blood T cell repertoires in COVID-19. Sequencing used immunoSEQ multiplex PCR; TCRdb keeps in-frame clones, though not all of them. Of around 74,000 clones in the sample, 70% to 90% were seen once. What was sequenced was peripheral blood. All receptors come from a man aged 50 to 60 with active COVID-19.

The V call is TRBV6-5, the J call TRBJ1-1, with D maybe TRBD1 (6 bases). CDR3 length equals 14 residues. Germline V gives CDR1 MNHEY, CDR2 SVGAGI. V gave up 4 bases and J gave up 6 bases, with 15 bases separating them. CDR3 nucleotides: TGTGCCAGCAGTTCCCCAGACAGGTTTTCTGAAGCTTTCTTT. Protein sequence: CASSSPDRFSEAFF.

The genes are TRBV7-9 and TRBJ2-7, with D possibly being TRBD1 (5 bases). Germline loops: CDR1 SEHNR, CDR2 FQNEAQ (reference sequence). Trimming removed 2 bases at V and 4 bases at J, with 9 bases between. The CDR3 contains 13 residues. The CDR3 is CASSLRAGYEQYF. The CDR3 region has the DNA TGTGCCAGCAGCTTAAGAGCAGGGTACGAGCAGTACTTC.

The chain combines TRBV12-5 with TRBJ2-2; 9 nucleotides agree with TRBD1. The V gene's germline CDR1 is LGHNT and CDR2 FRNRAP. CDR3 size: 15 residues. The J segment lost 15 bases and the V segment lost 2 bases, leaving 13 bases of the junction unmatched. The CDR3 region is CASGLSTLGTGRVFF. The DNA for the CDR3 is TGTGCTAGTGGTTTGTCGACCCTAGGGACAGGGAGGGTGTTTTTT.

This sequence joins TRBV5-6 and TRBJ1-6; possibly TRBD1 for D (5 bases). Germline assignment: CDR1 SGHDT and CDR2 YYEEEE. Trimming pared 2 bases from V and 7 bases from J, leaving 7 bases between. The CDR3 contains 13 residues. This CDR3 reads CASSFQGNSPLHF. CDR3 in DNA: TGTGCCAGCAGCTTCCAGGGAAATTCACCCCTCCACTTT.

The chain joins TRBV6-1 to TRBJ1-1; no clear D. Per the germline V gene, CDR1 is MNHNS and CDR2 is SASEGT. The CDR3 runs to 17 residues. Deletions cut 1 base from V and 5 bases from J, with 20 bases between. This CDR3 reads CASSEVPRAGLGTEAFF. In nucleotides, the CDR3 is TGTGCCAGCAGTGAAGTTCCCCGGGCAGGACTAGGTACTGAAGCTTTCTTT.

The V call is TRBV5-6, the J call TRBJ1-2, with TRBD1 identical over 11 bases. Trimming cost V 3 bases and J 12 bases; bases outside gene matches: 10. In germline, CDR1 is SGHDT, CDR2 YYEEEE. This CDR3 has 14 amino acids. CDR3 bases: TGTGCCAGCAGCTGGGGACAGGGGGTCGCCCCCCACACCTTC. It yields the protein CASSWGQGVAPHTF.

The chain combines TRBV27 with TRBJ1-6; D remains unclear. The length of the CDR3 is 16 residues. Germline-derived CDR1 and CDR2 are MNHEY and SMNVEV (reference sequence). The ends were cut back, 1 base at V and 5 bases at J, with 12 bases in the middle. CDR3: CASSLLSFRDNSPLHF. CDR3 DNA: TGTGCCAGCAGTTTATTGAGTTTTAGAGATAATTCACCCCTCCACTTT.

This clone has just a few counts. This rearrangement joins TRBV28 to TRBJ1-6; perhaps TRBD1 as D (5 bases). CDR1 and CDR2 from the germline V gene are MDHEN and SYDVKM. The V and J ends lost 2 bases and 7 bases respectively, with 6 bases between them. This CDR3 has 13 amino acids. CDR3 DNA: TGTGCCAGCAGTTTAGACAGCAATTCACCCCTCCACTTT. It codes for CASSLDSNSPLHF. Variable domain in full (rest from reference TRBV28 and TRBJ1-6): DVKVTQSSRYLVKRTGEKVFLECVQDMDHENMFWYRQDPGLGLRLIYFSYDVKMKEKGDIPEGYSVSREKKERFSLILESASTNQTSMYLCASSLDSNSPLHFGNGTRLTVT.

This chain links TRBV9 with TRBJ2-3, with a possible D match to TRBD1 (5 bases). Trimming took off 3 bases at V and 0 bases at J, with 11 bases between the two ends. This CDR3 comprises 15 residues. Germline loops: CDR1 SGDLS, CDR2 YYNGEE. The chain's CDR3 is CASSAGQFSTDTQYF. The CDR3 region has the DNA TGTGCCAGCAGCGCCGGACAATTCAGCACAGATACGCAGTATTTT.

The DNA for the CDR3 is TGTGCCAGCAGTTTCTGGGGGCAAGGGGATAATTCACCCCTCCACTTT. It specifies CASSFWGQGDNSPLHF. This chain uses TRBV28 with TRBJ1-6, with D possibly being TRBD1 (6 bases). The CDR3 consists of 16 residues. The V gene lost 3 bases and the J gene lost 5 bases, with 14 bases spanning the gap. CDR1 MDHEN and CDR2 SYDVKM come from the germline V gene.

V gene TRBV5-4 combines with J gene TRBJ2-7; D might be TRBD1 (5 bases). Germline CDR1 reads SGHNT; CDR2 reads YYREEE (reference sequence). The V end lost 0 bases, the J end lost 5 bases, and 12 bases lay between the germline ends. This CDR3 is built from 14 residues. CDR3: CASSLAAGLNEQYF. The CDR3 region has the DNA TGTGCCAGCAGCTTGGCGGCAGGGTTGAACGAGCAGTACTTC.

The V gene is TRBV6-5, the J gene TRBJ2-7; TRBD2 aligns across 8 bases. V was pared by 2 bases and J by 1 base, with 4 bases of the junction left unmatched. The CDR3 length is 15 residues. Germline loops: CDR1 MNHEY, CDR2 SVGAGI. CDR3 region: CASSYKAGVSYEQYF. The CDR3, as DNA: TGTGCCAGCAGTTACAAAGCGGGGGTTTCCTACGAGCAGTACTTC.

The chain uses TRBV18 and TRBJ1-3; no reliable D call. CDR1 is KGHSH and CDR2 is LQKENI in the germline V gene. Trimming took 3 bases from V and 0 from J, leaving 3 bases between them. The CDR3 loop spans 13 amino acids. The CDR3 DNA sequence: TGTGCCAGCTCACCTATCTCTGGAAACACCATATATTTT. Its protein is CASSPISGNTIYF.